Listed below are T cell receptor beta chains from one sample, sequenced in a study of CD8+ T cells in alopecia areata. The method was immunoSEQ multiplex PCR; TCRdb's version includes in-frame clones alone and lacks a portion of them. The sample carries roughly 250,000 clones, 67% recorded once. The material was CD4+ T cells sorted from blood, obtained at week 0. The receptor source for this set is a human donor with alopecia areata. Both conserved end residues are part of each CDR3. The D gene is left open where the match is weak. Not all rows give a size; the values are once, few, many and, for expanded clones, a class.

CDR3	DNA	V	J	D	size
CASSQVSAAAGGELFF	TGTGCCAGCAGCCAAGTTTCGGCAGCCGCGGGCGGGGAGCTGTTTTTT	TRBV14	TRBJ2-2	.	.
CASSPHPGASGYTF	TGTGCCAGCAGCCCCCACCCGGGGGCCTCTGGCTACACCTTC	TRBV7-3	TRBJ1-2	.	once
CASSHQGGSSTDTQYF	TGTGCCAGCAGCCACCAAGGAGGCTCTAGCACAGATACGCAGTATTTT	TRBV6-6	TRBJ2-3	.	.
CAWRSGAMVGYTF	TGTGCCTGGAGGAGTGGGGCGATGGTAGGCTACACCTTC	TRBV30	TRBJ1-2	.	.
CASSPTIWAEAFF	TGTGCCAGTAGCCCTACCATCTGGGCTGAAGCTTTCTTT	TRBV19	TRBJ1-1	.	few
CASSLDAAADTQYF	TGTGCCAGCAGCTTAGATGCAGCAGCAGATACGCAGTATTTT	TRBV7-2	TRBJ2-3	.	.
CASSYDGGGTQYF	TGTGCCAGCAGTTACGATGGGGGTGGTACGCAGTATTTT	TRBV6-5	TRBJ2-3	.	.
CASSQRRRGLTDTQYF	TGTGCCAGCAGCCAAAGGCGGCGGGGACTCACAGATACGCAGTATTTT	TRBV14	TRBJ2-3	.	once
CASSLVGSRSSGANVLTF	TGTGCCAGCAGCCTTGTGGGCTCCCGGAGCTCTGGGGCCAACGTCCTGACTTTC	TRBV9	TRBJ2-6	.	.
CASSYSGSRRDTQYF	TGTGCCAGCAGTTACTCTGGCAGCCGCCGGGATACGCAGTATTTT	TRBV6-5	TRBJ2-3	.	.
CASTKIAGVQETQYF	TGTGCCAGCACCAAAATAGCGGGGGTCCAAGAGACCCAGTACTTC	TRBV6-5	TRBJ2-5	TRBD2	.
CASSIERPNTGELFF	TGTGCCAGTAGTATAGAGAGGCCGAACACCGGGGAGCTGTTTTTT	TRBV19	TRBJ2-2	.	few
CASSQGGGFMDTQYF	TGCGCCAGCAGCCAAGGTGGGGGCTTCATGGATACGCAGTATTTT	TRBV4-3	TRBJ2-3	.	.
CSVSTGTYGYTF	TGCAGCGTCTCGACAGGGACCTATGGCTACACCTTC	TRBV29-1	TRBJ1-2	TRBD1	.
CAWSGGTSGDKQFF	TGTGCCTGGAGTGGGGGGACTAGCGGGGACAAGCAGTTCTTC	TRBV30	TRBJ2-1	TRBD2	.
CSVVQGPKETQYF	TGCAGCGTTGTACAGGGGCCGAAAGAGACCCAGTACTTC	TRBV29-1	TRBJ2-5	TRBD1	.
CSSRDNEQFF	TGCAGTTCTAGGGACAATGAGCAGTTCTTC	TRBV29-1	TRBJ2-1	.	.